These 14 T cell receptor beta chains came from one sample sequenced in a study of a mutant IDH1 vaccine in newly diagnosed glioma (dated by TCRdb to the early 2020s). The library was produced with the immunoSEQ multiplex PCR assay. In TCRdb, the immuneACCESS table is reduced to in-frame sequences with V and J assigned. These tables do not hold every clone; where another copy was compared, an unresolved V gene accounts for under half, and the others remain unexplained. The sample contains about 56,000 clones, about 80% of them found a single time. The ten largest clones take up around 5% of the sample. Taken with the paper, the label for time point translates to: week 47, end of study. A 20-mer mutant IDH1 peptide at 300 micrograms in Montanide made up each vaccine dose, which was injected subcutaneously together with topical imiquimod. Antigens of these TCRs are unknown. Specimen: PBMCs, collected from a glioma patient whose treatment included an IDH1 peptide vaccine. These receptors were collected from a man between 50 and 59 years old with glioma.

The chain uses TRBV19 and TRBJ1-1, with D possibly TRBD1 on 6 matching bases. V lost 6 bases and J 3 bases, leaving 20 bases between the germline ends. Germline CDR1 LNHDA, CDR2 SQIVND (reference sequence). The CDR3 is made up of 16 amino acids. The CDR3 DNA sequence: TGTGCCAGTAGACCAACCCCAGGGGCCGGGGACACTGAAGCTTTCTTT. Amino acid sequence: CASRPTPGAGDTEAFF.

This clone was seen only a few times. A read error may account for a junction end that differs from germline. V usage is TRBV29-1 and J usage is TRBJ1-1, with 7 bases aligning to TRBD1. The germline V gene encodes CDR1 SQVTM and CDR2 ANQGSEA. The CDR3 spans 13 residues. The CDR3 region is CSVQDREWSEAFF. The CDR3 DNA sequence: TGCAGCGTTCAAGACAGGGAGTGGAGTGAAGCTTTCTTT.

CDR3 DNA sequence: TGTGCCAGCAGTGAGGGAAATAGCAATCAGCCCCAGCATTTT. It yields the protein CASSEGNSNQPQHF. This chain links TRBV6-1 with TRBJ1-5; D not resolved. V was trimmed by 3 bases and J by 0 bases, leaving 6 bases between them. Per the germline V gene, CDR1 is MNHNS and CDR2 is SASEGT. This CDR3 comprises 14 residues.

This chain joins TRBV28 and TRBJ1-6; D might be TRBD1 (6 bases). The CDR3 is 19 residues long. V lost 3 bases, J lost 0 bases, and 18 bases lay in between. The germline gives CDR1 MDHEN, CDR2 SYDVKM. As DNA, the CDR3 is TGTGCCAGCAGTTTGGGGGGGCCTCGCCCTAGCTCCTATAATTCACCCCTCCACTTT. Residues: CASSLGGPRPSSYNSPLHF.

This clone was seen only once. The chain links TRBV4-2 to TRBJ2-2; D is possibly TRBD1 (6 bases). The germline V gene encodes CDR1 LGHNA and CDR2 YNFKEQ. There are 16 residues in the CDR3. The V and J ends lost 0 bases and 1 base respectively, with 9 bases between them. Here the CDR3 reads CASSQDKDRNTGELFF. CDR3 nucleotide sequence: TGTGCCAGCAGCCAAGATAAGGACAGGAACACCGGGGAGCTGTTTTTT.

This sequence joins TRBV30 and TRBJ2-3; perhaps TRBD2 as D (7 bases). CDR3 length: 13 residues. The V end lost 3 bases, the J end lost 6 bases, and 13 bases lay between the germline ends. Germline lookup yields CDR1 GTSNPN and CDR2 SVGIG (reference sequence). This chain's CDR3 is CAWSKGGWDTQYF. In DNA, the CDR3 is TGTGCCTGGAGCAAGGGGGGGTGGGATACGCAGTATTTT.

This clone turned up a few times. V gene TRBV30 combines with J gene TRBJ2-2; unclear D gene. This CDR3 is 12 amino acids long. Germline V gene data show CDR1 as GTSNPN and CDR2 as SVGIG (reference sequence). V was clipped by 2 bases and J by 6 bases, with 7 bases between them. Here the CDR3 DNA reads TGTGCCTGGAGTCCCGGTCCCGGGGAGCTGTTTTTT. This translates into CAWSPGPGELFF.

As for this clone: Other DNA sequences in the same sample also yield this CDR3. CDR3 sequence (DNA): TGCGCCAGCAGCTTGGCCCTAGGTTACGAGCAGTACTTC. Amino acids: CASSLALGYEQYF. V and J are TRBV5-1 and TRBJ2-7; D uncertain. The V end lost 0 bases, the J end lost 4 bases, and 8 bases lay between the germline ends. Germline V lookup: CDR1 SGHRS, CDR2 YFSETQ. CDR3 length equals 13 residues.

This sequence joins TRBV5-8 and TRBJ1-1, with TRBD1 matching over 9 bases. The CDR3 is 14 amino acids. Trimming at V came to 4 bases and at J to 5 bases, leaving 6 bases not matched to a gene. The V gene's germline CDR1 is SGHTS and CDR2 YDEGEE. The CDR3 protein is CASSSGQGRTEAFF. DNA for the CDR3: TGTGCCAGCAGCAGCGGACAGGGGAGGACTGAAGCTTTCTTT.

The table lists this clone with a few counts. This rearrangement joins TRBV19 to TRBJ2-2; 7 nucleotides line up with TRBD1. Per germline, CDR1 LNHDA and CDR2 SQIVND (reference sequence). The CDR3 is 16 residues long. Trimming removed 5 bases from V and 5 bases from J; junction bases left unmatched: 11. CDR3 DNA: TGTGCCAGTAGTGGTCCGGGACAGACCGTGACCGGGGAGCTGTTTTTT. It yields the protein CASSGPGQTVTGELFF.

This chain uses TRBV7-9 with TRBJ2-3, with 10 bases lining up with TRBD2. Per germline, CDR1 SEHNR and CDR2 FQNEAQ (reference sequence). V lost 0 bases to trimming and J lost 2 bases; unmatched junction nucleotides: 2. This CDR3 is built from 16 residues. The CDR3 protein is CASSLAAGGTTDTQYF. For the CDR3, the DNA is TGTGCCAGCAGCTTAGCAGCGGGGGGGACCACAGATACGCAGTATTTT.

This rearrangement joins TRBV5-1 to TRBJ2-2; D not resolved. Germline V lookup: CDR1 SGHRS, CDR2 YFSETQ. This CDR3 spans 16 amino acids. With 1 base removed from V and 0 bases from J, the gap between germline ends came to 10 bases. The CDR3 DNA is TGCGCCAGCAGCTTGAGCGCCAGGTCGAACACCGGGGAGCTGTTTTTT. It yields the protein CASSLSARSNTGELFF.

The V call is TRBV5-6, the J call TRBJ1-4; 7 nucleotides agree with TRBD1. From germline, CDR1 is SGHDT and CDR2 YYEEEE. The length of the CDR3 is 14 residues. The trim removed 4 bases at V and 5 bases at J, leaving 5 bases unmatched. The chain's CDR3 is CASSPGQRNEKLFF. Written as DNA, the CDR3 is TGTGCCAGCAGCCCGGGACAGAGAAATGAAAAACTGTTTTTT.

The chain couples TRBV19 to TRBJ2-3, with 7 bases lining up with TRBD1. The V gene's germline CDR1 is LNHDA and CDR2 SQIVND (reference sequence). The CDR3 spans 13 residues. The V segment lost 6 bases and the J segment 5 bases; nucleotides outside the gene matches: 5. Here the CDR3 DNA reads TGTGCCAGTAGCTACAGGGGTAAAGATACGCAGTATTTT. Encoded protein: CASSYRGKDTQYF. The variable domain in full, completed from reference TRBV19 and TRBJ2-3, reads DGGITQSPKYLFRKEGQNVTLSCEQNLNHDAMYWYRQDPGQGLRLIYYSQIVNDFQKGDIAEGYSVSREKKESFPLTVTSAQKNPTAFYLCASSYRGKDTQYFGPGTRLTVL.